This is a list of T cell receptor beta chains from one sample in a study of cytomegalovirus exposure and HLA in healthy donors. The repertoire was sequenced with immunoSEQ multiplex PCR; TCRdb's copy has only in-frame clones and lacks some. Of roughly 100,000 clones in the sample, more than 70% were seen once. Specimen: PBMCs. All receptors derive from a man in his forties in good health and CMV-seronegative. Each CDR3 is given with its conserved first and last residue. The D gene is left open where the match is weak. Only part of the rows carry a size: once, few, many, or a class if the clone is expanded.

d_call	j_call	cdr3_length	v_call	clone_size	cdr3_nt	cdr3_aa
NA	TRBJ1-1	13	TRBV6-5	NA	TGTGCCAGCAGCAAACAGGGTGAAACTGAAGCTTTCTTT	CASSKQGETEAFF
NA	TRBJ2-7	11	TRBV20-1	few	TGCAGTGCTAGCACTGCCTACGAGCAGTACTTC	CSASTAYEQYF
NA	TRBJ2-1	14	TRBV7-2	NA	TGTGCCAGCAGCTTTTACCTGACTGGCGATGAGCAGTTCTTC	CASSFYLTGDEQFF
NA	TRBJ2-5	17	TRBV7-9	NA	TGTGCCAGCAGCTTAGGAGACTCTGCGGGGATGCAAGAGACCCAGTACTTC	CASSLGDSAGMQETQYF
NA	TRBJ2-3	18	TRBV12-2	NA	TGTGCAAGTCGCTTAGCAGATTCTCTAGCGGGAGGCACAGATACGCAGTATTTT	CASRLADSLAGGTDTQYF
TRBD1	TRBJ1-1	14	TRBV7-8	NA	TGTGCCAGCAGCCCCGACAGGGGCTGGGGAGAAGCTTTCTTT	CASSPDRGWGEAFF
TRBD1	TRBJ2-3	16	TRBV5-1	NA	TGCGCCAGCAGCTTGGCTTCAGGGGGCCGCACAGATACGCAGTATTTT	CASSLASGGRTDTQYF
NA	TRBJ2-5	11	TRBV11-2	NA	TGTGCCAGCAGCTTGGGCGAGACCCAGTACTTC	CASSLGETQYF
TRBD1	TRBJ1-2	14	TRBV5-1	NA	TGCGCCAGCAGCTTGGGGGACAGGGACTATGGCTACACCTTC	CASSLGDRDYGYTF
NA	TRBJ1-2	14	TRBV5-6	NA	TGTGCCAGCAGCAAGCTGCGGGGCAGGGCTGGCTACACCTTC	CASSKLRGRAGYTF
TRBD1	TRBJ2-7	15	TRBV19	NA	TGTGCCAGTAGTATTTCTGGACAGGGGGCCTACGAGCAGTACTTC	CASSISGQGAYEQYF
TRBD2	TRBJ2-5	14	TRBV6-1	few	TGTGCCAGCAGTGGATCGGGAGGGTATGAGACCCAGTACTTC	CASSGSGGYETQYF
NA	TRBJ2-3	14	TRBV2	NA	TGTGCCAGCAGTGGCCGCAGGGGCGCAGATACGCAGTATTTT	CASSGRRGADTQYF
NA	TRBJ2-3	14	TRBV6-1	NA	TGTGCCAGCAGGCAATCGGGGGTCGCTGGTACGCAGTATTTT	CASRQSGVAGTQYF
TRBD1	TRBJ1-2	13	TRBV28	few	TGTGCCAGCAGTTTAGAGGGGGCACAAGGCTACACCTTC	CASSLEGAQGYTF
NA	TRBJ1-5	14	TRBV19	NA	TGTGCCAGTAGTATCGGAGGGGCCAATCAGCCCCAGCATTTT	CASSIGGANQPQHF
NA	TRBJ1-2	12	TRBV6-1	NA	TGTGCCACGGCAGGGCCAGGCTATGGCTACACCTTC	CATAGPGYGYTF
TRBD1	TRBJ1-3	14	TRBV11-3	NA	TGTGCCAGCAGCTTGGGACAGGGGGAAAACACCATATATTTT	CASSLGQGENTIYF
NA	TRBJ2-1	16	TRBV7-6	NA	TGTGCCAGCAGCTTACGTTCCCGGGGGAGCCACAATGAGCAGTTCTTC	CASSLRSRGSHNEQFF
NA	TRBJ1-6	12	TRBV11-2	NA	TGTGCCAGCAGCTTAGACCCGGGGCCCCTCCACTTT	CASSLDPGPLHF
NA	TRBJ1-6	15	TRBV15	NA	TGTGCCACCAGCAGAGATCGTAGCTATAATTCACCCCTCCACTTT	CATSRDRSYNSPLHF
NA	TRBJ2-6	18	TRBV7-9	NA	TGTGCCAGCAGCCACTCCCGGGACACTAGCTCTGGGGCCAACGTCCTGACTTTC	CASSHSRDTSSGANVLTF
NA	TRBJ1-1	16	TRBV19	NA	TGTGCCAGTAGTACTAGGGGGACCGCCCGAGCCGCTGAAGCTTTCTTT	CASSTRGTARAAEAFF
TRBD1	TRBJ2-5	13	TRBV7-3	NA	TGTGCCAGCAGCCCAGGGGGCTGGGAGACCCAGTACTTC	CASSPGGWETQYF
NA	TRBJ2-6	15	TRBV4-2	NA	TGTGCCAGCAGCCAAGATAGCTCTGGGGCCAACGTCCTGACTTTC	CASSQDSSGANVLTF
NA	TRBJ2-3	14	TRBV2	NA	TGTGCCAGCAGAAGCCAGGGGAGCACAGATACGCAGTATTTT	CASRSQGSTDTQYF
NA	TRBJ1-6	12	TRBV18	few	TGTGCCAGCTCACTAGGGGGTCCACCCCTCCACTTT	CASSLGGPPLHF
TRBD2	TRBJ2-1	22	TRBV2	NA	TGTGCCAGCAGTGAACCTCAGTCCCGGACTAGCGGGGACAGCAGCTCCTACAATGAGCAGTTCTTC	CASSEPQSRTSGDSSSYNEQFF
TRBD2	TRBJ2-5	15	TRBV2	NA	TGTGCCAGCAGCCTACTAGCGGGGTTCCAAGAGACCCAGTACTTC	CASSLLAGFQETQYF
NA	TRBJ2-7	14	TRBV9	NA	TGTGCCAGCAGCGTAGGCGGGGGCGACTACGAGCAGTACTTC	CASSVGGGDYEQYF
TRBD1	TRBJ1-1	14	TRBV4-1	NA	TGCGCCAGCAGCCTCGCCGGGACAGGCACTGAAGCTTTCTTT	CASSLAGTGTEAFF
TRBD1	TRBJ1-5	14	TRBV5-1	NA	TGCGCCAGCAGCTTGGAAGGGACAGGGGAGCCCCAGCATTTT	CASSLEGTGEPQHF
TRBD2	TRBJ2-3	16	TRBV7-2	NA	TGTGCCAGCAGCCGATCTAGCGGGGGGGCGTCAGATACGCAGTATTTT	CASSRSSGGASDTQYF
TRBD1	TRBJ1-2	14	TRBV5-1	NA	TGCGCCAGCAACCACCTCCAGGGGGAAGATGGCTACACCTTC	CASNHLQGEDGYTF
TRBD1	TRBJ2-1	16	TRBV4-2	NA	TGTGCCAGCAGCCAAGATCAGGACAGGGGGCTGTATGAGCAGTTCTTC	CASSQDQDRGLYEQFF
NA	TRBJ1-2	13	TRBV21-1	NA	TGTGCCAGCAGCAAAGTACAGGGTTATGGCTACACCTTC	CASSKVQGYGYTF
TRBD2	TRBJ2-7	15	TRBV5-1	NA	TGCGCCAGCAGCTTAGGAACTAGCGGGGCCTACGAGCAGTACTTC	CASSLGTSGAYEQYF
NA	TRBJ2-7	14	TRBV28	NA	TGTGCCAGCGGACAGACAGCGAGAGCCTACGAGCAGTACTTC	CASGQTARAYEQYF
TRBD2	TRBJ2-5	13	TRBV19	few	TGTGCCAGTAGCTTACTAGCGGGGGAGACCCAGTACTTC	CASSLLAGETQYF
NA	TRBJ2-5	12	TRBV9	NA	TGTGCCAGCAGCGCTACCCAAGAGACCCAGTACTTC	CASSATQETQYF
NA	TRBJ1-4	14	TRBV6-5	NA	TGTGCCAGCAGACCACGGGGGGCAAATGAAAAACTGTTTTTT	CASRPRGANEKLFF
NA	TRBJ1-5	16	TRBV19	NA	TGTGCCAGTAGTATCGTTTCGGAGGGCCTAAATGGGCGGCAGCATTTT	CASSIVSEGLNGRQHF
NA	TRBJ1-5	14	TRBV19	few	TGTGCCAGTAGTAAACATTTTAGCAATCAGCCCCAGCATTTT	CASSKHFSNQPQHF
NA	TRBJ2-7	12	TRBV6-6	NA	TGTGCCAGCAGTGTACATCCCCTCGAGCAGTACTTC	CASSVHPLEQYF
NA	TRBJ2-1	15	TRBV4-1	NA	TGCGCCAGCAGCCAGCGGGACCCCCCAAACAATGAGCAGTTCTTC	CASSQRDPPNNEQFF